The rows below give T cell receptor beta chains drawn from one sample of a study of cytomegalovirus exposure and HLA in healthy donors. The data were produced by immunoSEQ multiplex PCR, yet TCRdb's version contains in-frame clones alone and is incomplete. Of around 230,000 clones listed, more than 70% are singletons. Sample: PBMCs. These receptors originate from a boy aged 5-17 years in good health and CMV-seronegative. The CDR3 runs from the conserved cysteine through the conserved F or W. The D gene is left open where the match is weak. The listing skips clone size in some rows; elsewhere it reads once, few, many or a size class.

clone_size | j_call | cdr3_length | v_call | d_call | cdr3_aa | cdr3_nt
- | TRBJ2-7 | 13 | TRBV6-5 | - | CASTRGGDGEQYF | TGTGCCAGCACTCGAGGAGGTGACGGCGAGCAGTACTTC
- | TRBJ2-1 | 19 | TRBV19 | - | CASSMKDFTGTSSYNEQFF | TGTGCCAGTAGTATGAAGGATTTCACAGGGACCAGCTCCTACAATGAGCAGTTCTTC
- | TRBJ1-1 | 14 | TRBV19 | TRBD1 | CASQTGTGPDSAFF | TGTGCCAGTCAGACCGGGACAGGCCCCGACAGCGCTTTCTTT
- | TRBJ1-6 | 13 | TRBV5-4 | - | CASRVTYNSPLHF | TGTGCCAGCCGGGTAACGTATAATTCACCCCTCCACTTT
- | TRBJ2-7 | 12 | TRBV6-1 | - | CASRGDSYEQYF | TGTGCCAGCAGAGGCGACAGCTACGAGCAGTACTTC
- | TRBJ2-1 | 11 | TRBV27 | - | CASSLGDEQFF | TGTGCCAGCAGTTTGGGCGATGAGCAGTTCTTC
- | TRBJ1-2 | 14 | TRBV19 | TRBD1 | CASSSRQGFYGYTF | TGTGCCAGTAGTTCTCGACAGGGCTTCTATGGCTACACCTTC
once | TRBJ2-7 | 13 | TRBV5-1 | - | CASSLPQGYEQYF | TGCGCCAGCAGCTTGCCACAGGGCTACGAGCAGTACTTC
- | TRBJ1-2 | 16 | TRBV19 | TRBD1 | CASSTRQGAYIYGYTF | TGTGCCAGTAGTACCCGACAGGGGGCTTATATCTATGGCTACACCTTC
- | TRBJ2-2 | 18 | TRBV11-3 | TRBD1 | CASSLGDRGLRDTGELFF | TGTGCCAGCAGCTTAGGGGACAGGGGGCTTCGAGACACCGGGGAGCTGTTTTTT
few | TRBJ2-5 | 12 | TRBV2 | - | CASSEQGGTQYF | TGTGCCAGCAGTGAACAGGGGGGGACCCAGTACTTC
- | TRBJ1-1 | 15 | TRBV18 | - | CASSPPLRGGTEAFF | TGTGCCAGCTCACCACCCCTTAGGGGAGGCACTGAAGCTTTCTTT
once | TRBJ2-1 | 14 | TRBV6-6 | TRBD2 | CASSKLASPPAEFF | TGTGCCAGCAGCAAACTAGCGTCGCCCCCCGCCGAGTTCTTC
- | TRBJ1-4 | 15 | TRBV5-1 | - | CASSLKGQGSEKLFF | TGCGCCAGCAGCTTGAAGGGCCAGGGTAGTGAAAAACTGTTTTTT
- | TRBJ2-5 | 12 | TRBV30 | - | CAWSRGRETQYF | TGTGCCTGGAGTAGAGGGCGAGAGACCCAGTACTTC
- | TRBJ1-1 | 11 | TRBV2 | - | CASAIGTEAFF | TGTGCCAGCGCTATCGGCACTGAAGCTTTCTTT
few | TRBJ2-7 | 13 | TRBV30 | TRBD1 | CAWSPGTDYEQYF | TGTGCCTGGAGTCCGGGGACAGATTACGAGCAGTACTTC
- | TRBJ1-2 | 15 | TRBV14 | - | CASSQDRGRRYGYTF | TGTGCCAGCAGCCAAGATCGTGGCAGGAGGTATGGCTACACCTTC
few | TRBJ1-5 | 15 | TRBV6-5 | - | CASSRGVGAGQPQHF | TGTGCCAGCAGCCGCGGGGTTGGGGCAGGGCAGCCCCAGCATTTT
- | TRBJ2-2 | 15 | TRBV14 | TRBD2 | CASSETSGVAGELFF | TGTGCCAGCAGCGAGACTAGCGGGGTTGCCGGGGAGCTGTTTTTT
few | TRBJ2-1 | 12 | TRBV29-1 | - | CSVEGKLNEQFF | TGCAGCGTTGAAGGAAAGCTCAATGAGCAGTTCTTC
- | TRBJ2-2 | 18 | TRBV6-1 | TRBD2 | CASSEFRREFRLSGELFF | TGTGCCAGCAGTGAATTCAGGCGGGAGTTTAGGCTTTCCGGGGAGCTGTTTTTT
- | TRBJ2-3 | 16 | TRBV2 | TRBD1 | CASNLWTGEPTDTQYF | TGTGCCAGCAATCTTTGGACAGGGGAACCCACAGATACGCAGTATTTT
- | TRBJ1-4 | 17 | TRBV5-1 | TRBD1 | CASSLEFVGTGPEKLFF | TGCGCCAGCAGCTTGGAGTTTGTAGGGACAGGGCCTGAAAAACTGTTTTTT
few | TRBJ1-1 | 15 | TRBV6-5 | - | CASSYSSEVGTEAFF | TGTGCCAGCAGTTACTCGTCAGAGGTGGGCACTGAAGCTTTCTTT
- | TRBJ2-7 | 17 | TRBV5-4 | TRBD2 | CASSSLKGGRAFYEQYF | TGTGCCAGCAGCTCCCTGAAGGGCGGGAGGGCCTTTTACGAGCAGTACTTC
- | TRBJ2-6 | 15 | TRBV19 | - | CASSSGRSGANVLTF | TGTGCCAGTAGTAGCGGTCGGTCTGGGGCCAACGTCCTGACTTTC